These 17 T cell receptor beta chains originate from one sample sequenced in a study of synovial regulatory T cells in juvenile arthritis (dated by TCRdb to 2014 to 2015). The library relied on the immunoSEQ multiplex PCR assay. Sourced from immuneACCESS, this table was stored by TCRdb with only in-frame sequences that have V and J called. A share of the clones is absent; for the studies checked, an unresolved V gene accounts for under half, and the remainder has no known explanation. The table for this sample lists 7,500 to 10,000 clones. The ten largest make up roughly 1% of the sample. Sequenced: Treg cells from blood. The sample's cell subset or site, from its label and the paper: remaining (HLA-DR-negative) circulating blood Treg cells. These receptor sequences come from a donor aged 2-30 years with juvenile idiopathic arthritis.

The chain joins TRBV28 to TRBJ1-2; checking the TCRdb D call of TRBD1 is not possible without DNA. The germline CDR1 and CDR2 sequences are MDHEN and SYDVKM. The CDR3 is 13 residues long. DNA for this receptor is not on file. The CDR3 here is CASSFAQGDGYTF.

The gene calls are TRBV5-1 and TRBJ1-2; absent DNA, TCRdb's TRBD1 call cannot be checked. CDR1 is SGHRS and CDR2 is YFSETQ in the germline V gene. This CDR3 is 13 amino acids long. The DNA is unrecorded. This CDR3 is CASSLGGVYGYTF. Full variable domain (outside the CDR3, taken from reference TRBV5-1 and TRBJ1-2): KAGVTQTPRYLIKTRGQQVTLSCSPISGHRSVSWYQQTPGQGLQFLFEYFSETQRNKGNFPGRFSGRQFSNSRSEMNVSTLELGDSALYLCASSLGGVYGYTFGSGTRLTVV.

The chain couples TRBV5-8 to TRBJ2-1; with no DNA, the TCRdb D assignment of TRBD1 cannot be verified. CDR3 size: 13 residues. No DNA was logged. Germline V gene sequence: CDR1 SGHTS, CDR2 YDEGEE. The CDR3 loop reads CASSYDRGNEQFF.

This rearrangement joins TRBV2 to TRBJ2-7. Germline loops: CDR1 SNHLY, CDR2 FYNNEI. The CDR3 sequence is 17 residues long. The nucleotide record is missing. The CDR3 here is CASSEAQGPSSVDEQYF.

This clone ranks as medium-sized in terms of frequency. The CDR3 loop reads CASSSYGLAGVEQFF. This rearrangement joins TRBV19 to TRBJ2-1; TCRdb outputs TRBD2, but without DNA this stays unchecked. The germline CDR1 and CDR2 sequences are LNHDA and SQIVND (reference sequence). The CDR3 length is 15 residues. DNA for this receptor is not on file. The whole variable domain, filled in from reference TRBV19 and TRBJ2-1, reads DGGITQSPKYLFRKEGQNVTLSCEQNLNHDAMYWYRQDPGQGLRLIYYSQIVNDFQKGDIAEGYSVSREKKESFPLTVTSAQKNPTAFYLCASSSYGLAGVEQFFGPGTRLTVL.

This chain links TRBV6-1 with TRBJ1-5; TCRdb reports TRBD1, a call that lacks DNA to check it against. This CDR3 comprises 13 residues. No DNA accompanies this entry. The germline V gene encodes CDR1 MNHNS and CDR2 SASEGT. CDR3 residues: CASSPRGLAPQHF.

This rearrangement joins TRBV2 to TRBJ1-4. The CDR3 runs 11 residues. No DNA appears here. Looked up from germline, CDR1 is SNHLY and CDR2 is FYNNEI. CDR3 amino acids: CASGTGGVLFF.

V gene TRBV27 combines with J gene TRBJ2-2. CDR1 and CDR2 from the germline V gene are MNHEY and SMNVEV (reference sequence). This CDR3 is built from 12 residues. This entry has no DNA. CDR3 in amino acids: CASSLHTGELFF.

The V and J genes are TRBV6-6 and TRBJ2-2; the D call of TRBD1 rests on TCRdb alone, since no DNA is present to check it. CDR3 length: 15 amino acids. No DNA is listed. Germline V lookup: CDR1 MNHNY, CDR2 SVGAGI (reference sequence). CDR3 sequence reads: CASSTPGANTGELFF.

The CDR3 reads CASGDSLNQPQHF. The chain employs TRBV6-1 and TRBJ1-5; TCRdb reports TRBD1, a call that lacks DNA to check it against. Per the germline V gene, CDR1 is MNHNS and CDR2 is SASEGT. This CDR3 comprises 13 residues. No DNA is given.

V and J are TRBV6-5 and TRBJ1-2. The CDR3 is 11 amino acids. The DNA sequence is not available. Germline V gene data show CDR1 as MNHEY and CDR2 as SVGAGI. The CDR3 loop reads CATGRRYGYTF.

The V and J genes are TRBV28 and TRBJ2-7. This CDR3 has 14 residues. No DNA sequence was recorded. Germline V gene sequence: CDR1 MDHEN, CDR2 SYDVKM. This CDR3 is CASIPLDGSYEQYF.

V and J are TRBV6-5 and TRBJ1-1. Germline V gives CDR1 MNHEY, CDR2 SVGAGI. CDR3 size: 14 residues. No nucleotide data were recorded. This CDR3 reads CASSFSGGGTEAFF.

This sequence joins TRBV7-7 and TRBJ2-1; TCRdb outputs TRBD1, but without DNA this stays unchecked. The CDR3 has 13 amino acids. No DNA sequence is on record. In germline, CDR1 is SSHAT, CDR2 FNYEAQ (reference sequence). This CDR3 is CASSTQQGNEQFF.

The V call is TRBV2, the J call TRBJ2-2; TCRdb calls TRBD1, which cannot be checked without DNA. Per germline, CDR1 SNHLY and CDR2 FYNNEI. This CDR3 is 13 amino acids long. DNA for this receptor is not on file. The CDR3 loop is CASSGGRPGELFF.

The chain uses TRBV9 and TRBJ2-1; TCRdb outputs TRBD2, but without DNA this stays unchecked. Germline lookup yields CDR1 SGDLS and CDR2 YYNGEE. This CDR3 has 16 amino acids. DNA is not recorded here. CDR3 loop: CASSVALAGEAYEQFF.

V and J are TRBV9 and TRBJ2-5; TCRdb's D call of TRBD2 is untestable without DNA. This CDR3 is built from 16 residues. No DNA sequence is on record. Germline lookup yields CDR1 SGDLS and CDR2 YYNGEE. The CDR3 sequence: CASSVATRGRKETQYF.